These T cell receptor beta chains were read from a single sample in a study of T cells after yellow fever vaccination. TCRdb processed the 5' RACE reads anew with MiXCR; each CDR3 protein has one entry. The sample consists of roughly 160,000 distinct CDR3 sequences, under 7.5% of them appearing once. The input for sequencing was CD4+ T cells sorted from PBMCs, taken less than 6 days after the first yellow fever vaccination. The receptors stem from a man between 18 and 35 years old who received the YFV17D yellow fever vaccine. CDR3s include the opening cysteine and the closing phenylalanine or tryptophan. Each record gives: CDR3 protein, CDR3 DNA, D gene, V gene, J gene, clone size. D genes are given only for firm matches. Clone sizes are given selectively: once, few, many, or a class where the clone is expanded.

CASSRRLDEQYF	TGTGCCAGCAGCCGACGGCTGGACGAGCAGTACTTC	NA	TRBV4-2	TRBJ2-7	many
CASSLVASGGAYEETQYF	TGTGCCAGCAGCTTAGTTGCTAGCGGGGGGGCCTATGAAGAGACCCAGTACTTC	TRBD2	TRBV11-2	TRBJ2-5	few
CASRIRLAGDEQFF	TGTGCCAGCCGGATTCGACTAGCGGGGGATGAGCAGTTCTTC	TRBD2	TRBV12-3/TRBV12-4	TRBJ2-1	many
CASRPSGGVSTDTQYF	TGCGCCAGCAGACCTAGCGGGGGGGTTAGCACAGATACGCAGTATTTT	TRBD2	TRBV5-1	TRBJ2-3	many
CASSRIAGQSSYEQYF	TGTGCCAGCAGCCGTATCGCGGGACAGAGCTCCTACGAGCAGTACTTC	NA	TRBV3-1	TRBJ2-7	many
CSAPPSGVVDTQYF	TGCAGTGCCCCGCCAAGCGGGGTGGTAGATACGCAGTATTTT	TRBD2	TRBV20-1	TRBJ2-3	many
CSARPGEYTEAFF	TGCAGTGCTCGTCCCGGGGAGTACACTGAAGCTTTCTTT	NA	TRBV20-1	TRBJ1-1	many
CASSKNADSTDTQYF	TGTGCCAGCAGCAAAAATGCAGACAGCACAGATACGCAGTATTTT	NA	TRBV7-9	TRBJ2-3	many
CASSLRRQSEAFF	TGTGCCAGCAGCTTAAGGAGGCAGAGTGAAGCTTTCTTT	NA	TRBV7-3	TRBJ1-1	few
CSVDRPGYTF	TGCAGCGTTGATAGACCGGGCTACACCTTC	NA	TRBV29-1	TRBJ1-2	many
CASSLAASGGLPGNEQFF	TGTGCCAGCAGCTTAGCGGCTAGCGGGGGGCTCCCGGGGAATGAGCAGTTCTTC	TRBD2	TRBV7-2	TRBJ2-1	many
CASAPRTGGYGNTIYF	TGTGCCAGCGCCCCTCGGACGGGAGGTTATGGAAACACCATATATTTT	NA	TRBV11-2	TRBJ1-3	many
CSASLAGPTDTQYF	TGCAGTGCTAGCCTAGCGGGGCCCACAGATACGCAGTATTTT	TRBD2	TRBV20-1	TRBJ2-3	many
CSATPIAGPGGYYEQYF	TGCAGTGCAACTCCGATTGCGGGGCCCGGAGGGTACTACGAGCAGTACTTC	NA	TRBV20-1	TRBJ2-7	many
CASSVGRGQDGYTF	TGTGCCAGCAGCGTAGGTAGAGGGCAGGATGGCTACACCTTC	NA	TRBV9	TRBJ1-2	few
CASSLMLIGDTQYF	TGTGCCAGCAGTTTAATGTTAATAGGAGATACGCAGTATTTT	NA	TRBV12-3/TRBV12-4	TRBJ2-3	many
CATGGDEQYF	TGTGCCACCGGAGGCGACGAGCAGTACTTC	NA	TRBV24-1	TRBJ2-7	few
CASSLASGGRFTYF	TGTGCCAGCAGCTTAGCGTCGGGGGGGCGATTTACTTATTTT	TRBD2	TRBV7-2	TRBJ2-3	many
CASSLGAGGETQYF	TGTGCCAGCAGCTTAGGGGCAGGGGGTGAGACCCAGTACTTC	TRBD1	TRBV7-2	TRBJ2-5	NA
CASSLALDRDQPQHF	TGTGCCAGCAGCTTAGCACTAGACAGGGATCAGCCCCAGCATTTT	TRBD1	TRBV7-9	TRBJ1-5	NA
CASSLAGGLGETQYF	TGTGCCAGCAGCTTAGCGGGGGGACTAGGAGAGACCCAGTACTTC	TRBD2	TRBV7-2	TRBJ2-5	NA
CASSLFGGGELFF	TGCGCCAGCAGCTTGTTCGGGGGCGGGGAGCTGTTTTTT	NA	TRBV5-1	TRBJ2-2	many
CASSPRLAGDTQYF	TGTGCCAGCAGTCCGCGGCTAGCGGGAGATACGCAGTATTTT	TRBD2	TRBV6-1	TRBJ2-3	few
CASSLRTGAQETQYF	TGTGCCAGCAGCCTCCGGACGGGCGCACAAGAGACCCAGTACTTC	NA	TRBV14	TRBJ2-5	few
CASSSNTGLETQYF	TGTGCCAGCAGCTCCAATACAGGGCTAGAGACCCAGTACTTC	NA	TRBV7-9	TRBJ2-5	many
CASSILGQGEETQYF	TGTGCCAGCAGCATACTGGGACAGGGGGAAGAGACCCAGTACTTC	TRBD1	TRBV5-6	TRBJ2-5	NA
CASSPLRTGNYGYTF	TGTGCCAGCTCACCCCTACGGACGGGGAACTATGGCTACACCTTC	NA	TRBV18	TRBJ1-2	NA
CASSPLQGVAYEQYF	TGTGCCAGCTCACCACTACAGGGGGTCGCCTACGAGCAGTACTTC	TRBD1	TRBV18	TRBJ2-7	NA
CASSPEQVATEAFF	TGTGCCAGCTCACCAGAACAGGTTGCCACTGAAGCTTTCTTT	NA	TRBV18	TRBJ1-1	few
CASSQVYRGRSPLHF	TGTGCCAGCAGCCAAGTTTACAGGGGGCGTTCACCCCTCCACTTT	TRBD1	TRBV3-1	TRBJ1-6	many
CASSQDLIRNEQFF	TGTGCCAGCAGCCAAGATCTTATCCGCAATGAGCAGTTCTTC	NA	TRBV3-1	TRBJ2-1	few
CSARELAGGPDGELFF	TGCAGTGCTAGAGAGCTAGCGGGGGGGCCGGACGGGGAGCTGTTTTTT	TRBD2	TRBV20-1	TRBJ2-2	many
CASSLSSTSGGKEQFF	TGTGCCAGCAGCTTATCCTCGACTAGCGGGGGGAAGGAGCAGTTCTTC	TRBD2	TRBV7-3	TRBJ2-1	NA